The 18 T cell receptor beta chains in this list originate from one sample, sequenced in a study of long-term antiretroviral therapy in people with HIV. Researchers ran immunoSEQ v3.0 at survey level. Data came from immunoSEQ multiplex PCR; TCRdb stores just in-frame clones and leaves some out. This table has roughly 28,000 clones, 85% to 95% appearing once. Here the sequenced sample was unsorted PBMCs, taken 5.3 years after starting antiretroviral therapy. All receptors derive from a man over 45 with HIV.

This chain uses TRBV30 with TRBJ1-2; TRBD1 is a possible D gene (5 bases). Trimming cost V 2 bases and J 8 bases, with 15 bases left between them. Germline V gives CDR1 GTSNPN, CDR2 SVGIG (reference sequence). The CDR3 length is 13 residues. CDR3 bases: TGTGCCTGGAGTACAGGTCGAGGGAGGGGCTACACCTTC. Protein product: CAWSTGRGRGYTF.

The gene calls are TRBV11-2 and TRBJ2-1; 7 bases line up with TRBD2. V trimming: 4 bases; J trimming: 4 bases; junction bases outside the gene matches: 4. CDR3 length: 14 residues. CDR1 and CDR2 (germline): SGHAT, FQNNGV. This chain's CDR3 is CASSSRGEYNEQFF. The CDR3 DNA follows: TGTGCCAGCAGCTCCCGGGGGGAGTACAATGAGCAGTTCTTC.

V and J are TRBV30 and TRBJ1-5; D unclear. V was trimmed by 0 bases and J by 6 bases, leaving 15 bases between them. Germline CDR1 reads GTSNPN; CDR2 reads SVGIG (reference sequence). The CDR3 runs to 15 residues. CDR3 loop: CAWSVKGIEGQPQHF. The CDR3 nucleotides read TGTGCCTGGAGTGTAAAAGGGATTGAGGGTCAGCCCCAGCATTTT.

The chain carries TRBV4-3 and TRBJ1-1; D gene uncertain. This CDR3 contains 17 residues. V was pared by 3 bases and J by 3 bases, with 20 bases between. Germline values: CDR1 LGHNA, CDR2 YSLEER. The chain's CDR3 is CASSHKPTTAGDTEAFF. DNA of the CDR3: TGCGCCAGCAGCCATAAACCCACTACAGCTGGGGACACTGAAGCTTTCTTT.

The V and J genes are TRBV2 and TRBJ2-3; no clear D gene. The CDR3 covers 15 residues. V was trimmed by 2 bases and J by 0 bases, leaving 9 bases between them. From germline, CDR1 is SNHLY and CDR2 FYNNEI. The CDR3 nucleotides read TGTGCCAGCAGTGAACTTGGCAGAAGCACAGATACGCAGTATTTT. Translation gives CASSELGRSTDTQYF.

Notes on this clone: Germline and junction disagree at one end, which may indicate a read error. The V call is TRBV4-3, the J call TRBJ1-5; 9 positions match TRBD1. CDR3 length equals 14 residues. CDR1 is LGHNA, CDR2 YSLEER, per germline. The CDR3 region has the DNA TGCGCCAGCAGCCTGGACAGGGGCAATCAGTCCCAGCATTTT. Amino acids: CASSLDRGNQSQHF.

The chain links TRBV5-4 to TRBJ1-2; possible D gene TRBD1, 5 bases. Germline V gives CDR1 SGHNT, CDR2 YYREEE (reference sequence). The V end was cut by 4 bases, the J end by 2 bases, with 21 bases between. The CDR3 runs to 17 residues. The DNA of the CDR3 is TGTGCCAGCAGCAACCTCCGGGACCGTTACTTCAACTATGGCTACACCTTC. Translated: CASSNLRDRYFNYGYTF.

The chain combines TRBV11-3 with TRBJ2-7, with TRBD1 as a possible D gene (5 bases). V gave up 3 bases and J gave up 6 bases, with 12 bases separating them. Germline V gene sequence: CDR1 SGHNT, CDR2 YENEEA. CDR3 length: 13 amino acids. CDR3 residues: CASSLVQGGEQYF. In nucleotides, the CDR3 is TGTGCCAGCAGCTTGGTGCAGGGCGGCGAGCAGTACTTC.

The CDR3 is CASSYTGGGYGYTF. The CDR3 DNA reads TGTGCCAGCAGTTATACAGGGGGCGGCTATGGCTACACCTTC. V and J are TRBV27 and TRBJ1-2, with 9 nucleotides matching TRBD1. V shed 4 bases, J shed 4 bases, and the junction held 4 bases outside the gene matches. The germline gives CDR1 MNHEY, CDR2 SMNVEV (reference sequence). This CDR3 has 14 residues.

The chain links TRBV6-5 to TRBJ2-2; TRBD2 aligns across 13 bases. Looked up from germline, CDR1 is MNHEY and CDR2 is SVGAGI. CDR3 length: 15 amino acids. The junction had 7 bases not matched to a gene; V was cut back by 6 bases and J by 9 bases. The CDR3 spells CASSETSGGLRELFF. As DNA, the CDR3 is TGTGCCAGCAGCGAGACTAGCGGGGGGTTAAGGGAGCTGTTTTTT.

The rearrangement links TRBV27 to TRBJ2-7; weak D call: TRBD2 (5 bases). This CDR3 contains 13 residues. The germline CDR1 and CDR2 sequences are MNHEY and SMNVEV (reference sequence). Deletions cut 6 bases from V and 3 bases from J, with 12 bases between. CDR3: CASSRHGDYEQYF. DNA for the CDR3: TGTGCCAGCAGCCGACACGGGGACTACGAGCAGTACTTC.

J is TRBJ2-2 and V is TRBV11-2; a possible D gene is TRBD2 (6 bases). The germline V and J ends were trimmed by 4 bases and 1 base, with 10 bases remaining between them. The CDR3 is made up of 15 amino acids. Germline assignment: CDR1 SGHAT and CDR2 FQNNGV. In DNA form, the CDR3 reads TGTGCCAGCAGCTGGGGCGGGGTGAACACCGGGGAGCTGTTTTTT. This translates into CASSWGGVNTGELFF.

The chain uses TRBV4-3 and TRBJ2-2; D is uncertain. Per germline, CDR1 LGHNA and CDR2 YSLEER. The germline V and J ends were trimmed by 0 bases and 4 bases, with 12 bases remaining between them. This CDR3 contains 16 residues. As DNA, the CDR3 is TGCGCCAGCAGCCAAGATCAAGGTCTAGGCACCGGGGAGCTGTTTTTT. It yields the protein CASSQDQGLGTGELFF.

CDR3 bases: TGTGCCAGCAGTACCCGGGACAGCGGCTACGAGCAGTACTTC. It codes for CASSTRDSGYEQYF. The chain is built from TRBV6-7 and TRBJ2-7; 7 bases agree with TRBD1. TRBV6-7 is classed as an ORF, of uncertain function. V lost 5 bases, J lost 3 bases, and 7 bases stayed unmatched. CDR3 size: 14 residues.

This clone was seen just once. The rearrangement links TRBV6-5 to TRBJ2-6; D gene ambiguous. The germline V gene encodes CDR1 MNHEY and CDR2 SVGAGI. The CDR3 covers 15 residues. The V and J ends lost 6 bases and 2 bases respectively, with 11 bases between them. CDR3 nucleotides: TGTGCCAGCAGACATGAGCCCCCTGGGGCCAACGTCCTGACTTTC. Protein: CASRHEPPGANVLTF.

This chain connects TRBV27 to TRBJ2-2, with TRBD2 matching over 9 bases. The CDR3 spans 15 residues. The V segment lost 8 bases and the J segment 4 bases; nucleotides outside the gene matches: 8. Germline CDR1 is MNHEY and CDR2 is SMNVEV (reference sequence). The CDR3 sequence: CASRLSGGSTGELFF. CDR3 DNA sequence: TGTGCCAGCCGACTTAGCGGGGGTAGCACCGGGGAGCTGTTTTTT.

The chain uses TRBV30 and TRBJ1-1; 7 bases line up with TRBD1. CDR3 length: 13 amino acids. Germline V gene data show CDR1 as GTSNPN and CDR2 as SVGIG (reference sequence). The V segment lost 8 bases and the J segment 3 bases; nucleotides outside the gene matches: 9. The CDR3 sequence: CAQTQGVHTEAFF. The CDR3 bases are TGTGCCCAGACGCAGGGGGTTCACACTGAAGCTTTCTTT.

This chain links TRBV6-5 with TRBJ2-7; 13 nucleotides agree with TRBD2. V was pared by 6 bases and J by 5 bases, with 7 bases of the junction left unmatched. CDR1 is MNHEY, CDR2 SVGAGI, per germline. The CDR3 contains 15 residues. The CDR3 DNA follows: TGTGCCAGCAGGCCTGGGACTAGCGGGGCGAACGAGCAGTACTTC. The encoded protein is CASRPGTSGANEQYF.